The next 7 T cell receptor beta chains were all read from a single sample in a study of T cells in localized non-small cell lung cancer. Using immunoSEQ multiplex PCR, the repertoire was profiled, and TCRdb retains in-frame clones only, with some absent. The table includes around 55,000 clones, 70% to 90% detected once. This material consisted of PBMCs, taken before any cancer treatment. The source is a female donor with stage II lung adenocarcinoma.

This chain connects TRBV19 to TRBJ1-5; D possibly corresponds to TRBD1 (5 bases). The CDR3 is 16 amino acids. The ends were cut back, 6 bases at V and 0 bases at J, with 15 bases in the middle. Per the germline V gene, CDR1 is LNHDA and CDR2 is SQIVND (reference sequence). CDR3 region: CASRRGQDHSNQPQHF. In DNA, the CDR3 is TGTGCCAGTAGGAGGGGCCAGGATCATAGCAATCAGCCCCAGCATTTT. Full variable domain (remainder filled in from reference TRBV19 and TRBJ1-5): DGGITQSPKYLFRKEGQNVTLSCEQNLNHDAMYWYRQDPGQGLRLIYYSQIVNDFQKGDIAEGYSVSREKKESFPLTVTSAQKNPTAFYLCASRRGQDHSNQPQHFGDGTRLSIL.

In its sample, this clone was seen a few times. V is TRBV4-2 and J is TRBJ2-5; D may be TRBD1 or TRBD2 (5 bases each). The V end lost 4 bases, the J end lost 4 bases, and 19 bases lay between the germline ends. Germline values: CDR1 LGHNA, CDR2 YNFKEQ. CDR3 size: 16 residues. CDR3 region: CASSPLGPIRGETQYF. The CDR3 region has the DNA TGTGCCAGCAGCCCCTTGGGACCGATTAGGGGAGAGACCCAGTACTTC.

The chain joins TRBV5-1 to TRBJ2-3; TRBD2 matches at 7 bases. The CDR3 runs to 16 residues. From germline, CDR1 is SGHRS and CDR2 YFSETQ. V lost 0 bases to trimming and J lost 3 bases; unmatched junction nucleotides: 7. In DNA, the CDR3 is TGCGCCAGCAGCTTGGGGCTAGCGGACCTTACAGATACGCAGTATTTT. This gives the protein CASSLGLADLTDTQYF. The complete variable domain, with remaining parts taken from reference TRBV5-1 and TRBJ2-3, reads KAGVTQTPRYLIKTRGQQVTLSCSPISGHRSVSWYQQTPGQGLQFLFEYFSETQRNKGNFPGRFSGRQFSNSRSEMNVSTLELGDSALYLCASSLGLADLTDTQYFGPGTRLTVL.

V usage is TRBV11-2 and J usage is TRBJ1-1; D may be TRBD1 (6 bases). The V gene lost 7 bases and the J gene lost 1 base, with 13 bases spanning the gap. Looked up from germline, CDR1 is SGHAT and CDR2 is FQNNGV. The CDR3 has 14 residues. The CDR3: CASKGGVGNTEAFF. In DNA form, the CDR3 reads TGTGCCAGCAAAGGGGGGGTCGGGAACACTGAAGCTTTCTTT.

The chain employs TRBV4-1 and TRBJ1-4; D gene uncertain. The CDR3 runs 17 residues. Deletions cut 0 bases from V and 0 bases from J, with 11 bases between. Germline V gives CDR1 MGHRA, CDR2 YSYEKL. CDR3: CASSQDRVEATNEKLFF. The DNA for the CDR3 is TGCGCCAGCAGCCAAGATAGGGTGGAGGCAACTAATGAAAAACTGTTTTTT.

V usage is TRBV5-1 and J usage is TRBJ1-2, with D uncertain. Trimming left V 0 bases short and J 1 base short, with 4 bases between. The CDR3 totals 13 residues. CDR1 is SGHRS, CDR2 YFSETQ, per germline. CDR3 protein: CASSLDSNYGYTF. The CDR3 region has the DNA TGCGCCAGCAGCTTGGACAGTAACTATGGCTACACCTTC.

The chain couples TRBV21-1 to TRBJ2-7. TRBV21-1 is a documented pseudogene. The CDR3 covers 17 residues. CDR3 residues: CASSKGKGIPYFYEQYF. The DNA of the CDR3 is TGTGCCAGCAGCAAAGGAAAGGGTATACCCTATTTCTACGAGCAGTACTTC.